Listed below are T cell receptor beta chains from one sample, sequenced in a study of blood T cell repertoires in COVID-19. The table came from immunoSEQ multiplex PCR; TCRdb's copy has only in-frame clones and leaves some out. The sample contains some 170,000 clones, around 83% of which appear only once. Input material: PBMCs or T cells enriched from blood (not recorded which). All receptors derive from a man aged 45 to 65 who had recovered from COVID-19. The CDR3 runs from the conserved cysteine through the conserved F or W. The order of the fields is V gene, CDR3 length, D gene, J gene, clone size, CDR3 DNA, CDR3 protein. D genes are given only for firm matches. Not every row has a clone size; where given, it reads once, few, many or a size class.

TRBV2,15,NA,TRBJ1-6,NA,TGTGCCAGCAGTCTCCAGCGGGCCGCTAATTCACCCCTCCACTTT,CASSLQRAANSPLHF
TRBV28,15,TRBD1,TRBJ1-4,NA,TGTGCCAGCAGTTTATACGGGACAGCTAATGAAAAACTGTTTTTT,CASSLYGTANEKLFF
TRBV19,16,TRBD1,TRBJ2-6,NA,TGTGCCAGTAGTATCGGCAGGGGGCAAGGGGCCAACGTCCTGACTTTC,CASSIGRGQGANVLTF
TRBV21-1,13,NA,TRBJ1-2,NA,TGTGCCAGCAGCACCCGGGATTCCTATGGCTACACCTTC,CASSTRDSYGYTF
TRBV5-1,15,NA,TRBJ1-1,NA,TGCGCCAGCAGCTTGGTAAGGGGAGGAAACACTGAAGCTTTCTTT,CASSLVRGGNTEAFF
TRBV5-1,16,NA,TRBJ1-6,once,TGCGCCAGCAGCCGCGTCGGGGTGGTGGGGAATTCACCCCTCCACTTT,CASSRVGVVGNSPLHF
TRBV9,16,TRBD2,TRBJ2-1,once,TGTGCCAGCAGCGTAGCCGGGGGGGCGAGGGCGGATGAGCAGTTCTTC,CASSVAGGARADEQFF
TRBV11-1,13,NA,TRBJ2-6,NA,TGTGCCAGCACGCAGGACATCGATCCCGTCCTGACTTTC,CASTQDIDPVLTF
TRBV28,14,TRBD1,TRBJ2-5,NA,TGTGCCATCCAAGACGACAGGGAAGAAGAGACCCAGTACTTC,CAIQDDREEETQYF
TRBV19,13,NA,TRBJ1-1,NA,TGTGCCAGTAGTATATCCCACAGGGACGAAGCTTTCTTT,CASSISHRDEAFF
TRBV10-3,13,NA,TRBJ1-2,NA,TGTGCCATCAGTGAGAATGAGAACTATGGCTACACCTTC,CAISENENYGYTF
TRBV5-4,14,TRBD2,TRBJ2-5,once,TGTGCCAGCAGCCCCGGACTAGCGGAAGAGACCCAGTACTTC,CASSPGLAEETQYF
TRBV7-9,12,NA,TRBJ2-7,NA,TGTGCCAGCAGAGGGGATTCCTACGAGCAGTACTTC,CASRGDSYEQYF
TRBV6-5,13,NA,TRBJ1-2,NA,TGTGCCAGCCAGGCGAGACAGCACTATGGCTACACCTTC,CASQARQHYGYTF
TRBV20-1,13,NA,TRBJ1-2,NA,TGCAGTGCTAGTACACCCGGGGGCTATGGCTACACCTTC,CSASTPGGYGYTF
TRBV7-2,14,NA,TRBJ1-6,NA,TGTGCCAGCAGCGTTACATGGTATAATTCACCCCTCCACTTT,CASSVTWYNSPLHF
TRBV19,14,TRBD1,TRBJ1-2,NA,TGTGCCAGTAGTGCCGGGACAGGGGTAGTTGGCTACACCTTC,CASSAGTGVVGYTF
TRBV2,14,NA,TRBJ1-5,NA,TGTGCCAGCAGGGATACAGGGATCAATCAGCCCCAGCATTTT,CASRDTGINQPQHF
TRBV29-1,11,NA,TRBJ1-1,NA,TGCAGCGTTCAGGCAATCGGTGAAGCTTTCTTT,CSVQAIGEAFF
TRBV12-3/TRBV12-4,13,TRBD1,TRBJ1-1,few,TGTGCCAGCAGCACATCGACAGGGACTGAAGCTTTCTTT,CASSTSTGTEAFF
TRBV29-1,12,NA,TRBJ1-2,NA,TGCAGCGTTGCAGGGGCGAACTATGGCTACACCTTC,CSVAGANYGYTF
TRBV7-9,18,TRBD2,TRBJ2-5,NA,TGTGCCAGCAGCGCGGGACGGGCCCGCGGGGGGAGTCAAGAGACCCAGTACTTC,CASSAGRARGGSQETQYF
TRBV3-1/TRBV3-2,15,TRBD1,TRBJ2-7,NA,TGTGCCAGCAGCCAAGATGGACAGGGGGCAAGGGAGCAGTACTTC,CASSQDGQGAREQYF
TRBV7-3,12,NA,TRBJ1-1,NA,TGTGCCAGCAGCTCTAGTGGGGGGGAAGCTTTCTTT,CASSSSGGEAFF
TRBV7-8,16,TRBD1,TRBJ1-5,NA,TGTGCCAGCAGCTTATACGGGACAGATAGCAATCAGCCCCAGCATTTT,CASSLYGTDSNQPQHF
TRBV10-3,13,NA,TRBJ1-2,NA,TGTGCCATCAGGGAGGACAGCGTCTATGGCTACACCTTC,CAIREDSVYGYTF